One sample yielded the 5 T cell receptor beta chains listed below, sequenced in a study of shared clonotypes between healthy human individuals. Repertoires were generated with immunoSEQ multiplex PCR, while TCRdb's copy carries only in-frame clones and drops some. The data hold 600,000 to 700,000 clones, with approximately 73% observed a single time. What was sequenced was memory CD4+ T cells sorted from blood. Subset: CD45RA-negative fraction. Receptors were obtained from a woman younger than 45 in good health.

Here the CDR3 DNA reads TGTGCCAGTAGTATCCAGACAGTCATGAACACTGAAGCTTTCTTT. Amino acids: CASSIQTVMNTEAFF. The V call is TRBV19, the J call TRBJ1-1, with D perhaps TRBD1 (5 bases). Germline V CDR1 and CDR2: LNHDA, SQIVND (reference sequence). The CDR3 has 15 residues. The ends were cut back, 3 bases at V and 0 bases at J, with 11 bases in the middle.

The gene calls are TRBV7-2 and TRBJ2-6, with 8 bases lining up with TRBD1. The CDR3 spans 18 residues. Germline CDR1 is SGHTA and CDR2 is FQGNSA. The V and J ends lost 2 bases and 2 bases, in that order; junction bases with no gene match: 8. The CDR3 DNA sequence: TGTGCCAGCAGCTTAAATGCCGCAGGGGGCGCTGGGGCCAACGTCCTGACTTTC. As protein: CASSLNAAGGAGANVLTF.

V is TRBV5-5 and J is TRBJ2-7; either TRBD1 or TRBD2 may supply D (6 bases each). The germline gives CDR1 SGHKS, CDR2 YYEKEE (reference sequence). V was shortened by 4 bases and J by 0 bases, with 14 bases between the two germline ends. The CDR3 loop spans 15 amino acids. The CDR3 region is CASSPRGQTSYEQYF. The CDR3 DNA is TGTGCCAGCAGCCCTCGGGGGCAAACCTCCTACGAGCAGTACTTC.

CDR3 coding DNA: TGTGCCAGCAGTGTAGTGGGGGGTTCCACTGAAGCTTTCTTT. Its translation: CASSVVGGSTEAFF. The V and J genes are TRBV6-1 and TRBJ1-1; tentative D call: TRBD1 (5 bases). Germline V gene sequence: CDR1 MNHNS, CDR2 SASEGT. The CDR3 contains 14 residues. V was clipped by 4 bases and J by 4 bases, with 13 bases between them.

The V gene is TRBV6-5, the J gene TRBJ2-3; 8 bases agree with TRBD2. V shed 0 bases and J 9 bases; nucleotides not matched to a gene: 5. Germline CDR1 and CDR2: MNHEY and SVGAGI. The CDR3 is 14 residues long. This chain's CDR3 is CASSYSFERETQYF. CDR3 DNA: TGTGCCAGCAGTTACTCGTTTGAGCGGGAGACGCAGTATTTT.